The 10 T cell receptor beta chains given below trace back to one sample, sequenced in a study of radiation and T cells in renal cell carcinoma (dated by TCRdb to 2020 to 2021). Libraries were made using the immunoSEQ multiplex PCR assay. Not all clones reach the TCRdb copy of this immuneACCESS table, which keeps in-frame sequences only. Checked studies attribute under half of the gap to unresolved V genes and leave the rest unexplained. The sample records roughly 92,000 clones, roughly 88% of which are singletons. The ten largest clones take up 6.5% to 8% of the sample. The time point label on this specimen signifies: blood 4 weeks post-SBRT, at nephrectomy. This specimen's treatment or condition label, interpreted: 15 Gy SBRT to primary tumor, nephrectomy 4 weeks later. This specimen was blood, taken from a patient whose treatment included radiotherapy and nephrectomy. These receptors were obtained from a man aged 55 to 70 with renal cell carcinoma.

V and J are TRBV15 and TRBJ1-1, with D possibly matching TRBD1 (6 bases). CDR1 and CDR2 from the germline V gene are LNHNV and YYDKDF (reference sequence). This CDR3 has 15 residues. The V gene lost 1 base and the J gene lost 4 bases, with 13 bases spanning the gap. The CDR3 is CATSRGRGRTTEAFF. The CDR3, as DNA: TGTGCCACCAGCAGAGGCCGGGGGCGGACCACTGAAGCTTTCTTT.

The chain carries TRBV6-1 and TRBJ1-4; D is undetermined. V was trimmed by 4 bases and J by 5 bases, leaving 11 bases between them. The germline V gene has CDR1 MNHNS and CDR2 SASEGT. The CDR3 has 14 amino acids. Written as DNA, the CDR3 is TGTGCCAGCAGTGCGTTAGGGCTCAATGAAAAACTGTTTTTT. It specifies CASSALGLNEKLFF.

The J gene is TRBJ2-7, the V gene TRBV12-5; D is possibly TRBD2 (7 bases). The CDR3 covers 15 residues. Germline V lookup: CDR1 LGHNT, CDR2 FRNRAP. V lost 1 base and J 4 bases, leaving 14 bases between the germline ends. The CDR3 loop reads CASGLAPEGGYEQYF. CDR3 DNA sequence: TGTGCTAGTGGTTTGGCTCCGGAGGGGGGGTACGAGCAGTACTTC.

This sequence joins TRBV5-1 and TRBJ1-1, with D uncertain. This CDR3 has 13 amino acids. Germline CDR1 reads SGHRS; CDR2 reads YFSETQ. V dropped 0 bases and J dropped 11 bases, with 14 bases sitting between them. The CDR3 here is CASSLEIKGGAFF. The CDR3 DNA follows: TGCGCCAGCAGCTTGGAAATCAAGGGAGGGGCTTTCTTT.

The V gene is TRBV9, the J gene TRBJ2-1, with 9 positions matching TRBD2. After removal of 0 bases from V and 3 bases from J, the junction contained 4 bases not matched to a gene. CDR1 SGDLS and CDR2 YYNGEE come from the germline V gene. The CDR3 has 16 amino acids. The CDR3 bases are TGTGCCAGCAGCGTAGGGGGGACTAGCTTCTACAATGAGCAGTTCTTC. This gives the protein CASSVGGTSFYNEQFF.

The V and J genes are TRBV11-3 and TRBJ1-1; D call uncertain. The CDR3 is 13 amino acids. Trimming removed 0 bases from V and 5 bases from J, with 7 bases in between. Germline V gene sequence: CDR1 SGHNT, CDR2 YENEEA. CDR3 residues: CASSLESSTEAFF. CDR3 sequence (DNA): TGTGCCAGCAGCTTAGAGTCGAGTACTGAAGCTTTCTTT.

The rearrangement joins TRBV6-5 to TRBJ2-7; possible D gene TRBD1, 6 bases. This CDR3 spans 13 amino acids. Germline V gives CDR1 MNHEY, CDR2 SVGAGI. V gave up 6 bases and J gave up 5 bases, with 14 bases separating them. DNA for the CDR3: TGTGCCAGCAGCAGGGACAACGGGCACGAGCAGTACTTC. Translated, it gives CASSRDNGHEQYF.

J is TRBJ1-2 and V is TRBV18; D perhaps matches TRBD1 (5 bases). Germline V lookup: CDR1 KGHSH, CDR2 LQKENI. The V gene lost 3 bases and the J gene lost 6 bases, with 23 bases spanning the gap. The CDR3 is 17 residues long. The CDR3 DNA is TGTGCCAGCTCACCGGGTTGGACCGGGACGACCTCAAATGGCTACACCTTC. Translation gives CASSPGWTGTTSNGYTF.

The gene calls are TRBV6-7 and TRBJ1-1; 7 bases agree with TRBD1. TRBV6-7 belongs to the ORF category, with a function that is uncertain. The CDR3 extends over 14 amino acids. J lost 0 bases, V lost 4 bases, and 2 bases had no gene match. The CDR3 nucleotides are TGTGCCAGCAGTTGGGACAGTTTGAACACTGAAGCTTTCTTT. It yields the protein CASSWDSLNTEAFF.

The chain recombines TRBV29-1 with TRBJ2-1; D could derive from TRBD1 or TRBD2 (5 bases each). There are 17 residues in the CDR3. CDR1 is SQVTM, CDR2 ANQGSEA, per germline. The germline V and J ends were trimmed by 5 bases and 2 bases, with 22 bases remaining between them. The CDR3 spells CSVRTSTRDPTYNEQFF. The CDR3 DNA reads as TGCAGCGTTAGAACAAGCACCCGGGACCCCACCTACAATGAGCAGTTCTTC.